This TCR beta chain was documented in a study of T cells in Graves' hyperthyroidism and ophthalmopathy. Study summary: Peripheral blood sampling occurred at initial diagnosis, before any treatment. Broader study findings: Patients with ophthalmopathy were separated from those with stable hyperthyroidism by a 13 V-J model. Also found in blood were most expanded thyroid clonotypes above 0.001.

The CDR3 totals 14 residues. Trimming shortened V by 2 bases and J by 2 bases, and 11 bases separated the two germline ends. Germline V gene lookup returns CDR1 SGHRS and CDR2 YFSETQ. Patients were excluded because of uncontrolled infection, other autoimmune disease, pregnancy or lactation. This clonotype has just one count. Its antigen is not identified. From RNA transcripts, TCR beta CDR3 regions were amplified. TCR CDR3 regions were first amplified by RT-PCR with HTBI primers. TCRdb used MiXCR to reprocess the multiplex PCR reads, holding one entry per CDR3 protein. The data show around 620,000 distinct CDR3 sequences, around 15% seen once.

The clonotype originates from a woman between 25 and 40 years old with Graves' hyperthyroidism. The rearrangement joins TRBV5-1 to TRBJ2-7; D is unclear. Input material: blood. The CDR3, as DNA: TGCGCCAGCAGCTTTCAAACGGCTACCTACGAGCAGTACTTC. Its translation: CASSFQTATYEQYF. Combining the CDR3 with reference TRBV5-1 and TRBJ2-7 gives the whole variable domain KAGVTQTPRYLIKTRGQQVTLSCSPISGHRSVSWYQQTPGQGLQFLFEYFSETQRNKGNFPGRFSGRQFSNSRSEMNVSTLELGDSALYLCASSFQTATYEQYFGPGTRLTVT.